The next 5 T cell receptor beta chains were all read from a single sample in a study of T cell changes during pregnancy in multiple sclerosis. Assay used: immunoSEQ multiplex PCR; TCRdb lists only in-frame clones, some missing. The repertoire holds about 49,000 clones, roughly 90% seen once, with over 4% in the top ten. Specimen: peripheral blood, collected after pregnancy. The receptor set was obtained from a female donor in good health, enrolled as a control in a pregnancy study.

The rearrangement joins TRBV7-3 to TRBJ2-3; TRBD2 might be the D (6 bases). Trimming took off 2 bases at V and 2 bases at J, with 14 bases between the two ends. The CDR3 runs 16 residues. Germline-derived CDR1 and CDR2 are SGHTA and FQGTGA. The CDR3 reads CASSLGQGGITDTQYF. CDR3 bases: TGTGCCAGCAGCTTAGGCCAGGGAGGTATCACAGATACGCAGTATTTT. The entire variable domain, with the rest obtained from reference TRBV7-3 and TRBJ2-3, is as follows: GAGVSQTPSNKVTEKGKYVELRCDPISGHTALYWYRQSLGQGPEFLIYFQGTGAADDSGLPNDRFFAVRPEGSVSTLKIQRTERGDSAVYLCASSLGQGGITDTQYFGPGTRLTVL.

J is TRBJ1-6 and V is TRBV25-1; 8 nucleotides match TRBD1. Germline CDR1 MGHDK, CDR2 SYGVNS. The ends lost 4 bases at V and 3 bases at J; junction bases unmatched: 5. CDR3 size: 16 residues. The CDR3 sequence is CASSGRGPHYNSPLHF. CDR3 DNA: TGTGCCAGCAGTGGCAGGGGGCCCCACTATAATTCACCCCTCCACTTT.

The chain recombines TRBV7-2 with TRBJ2-7; 7 bases map to TRBD1. Germline V gene lookup returns CDR1 SGHTA and CDR2 FQGNSA. J lost 0 bases, V lost 5 bases, and 7 bases had no gene match. The CDR3 runs 15 residues. As DNA, the CDR3 is TGTGCCAGCAGCCTAATAGGGGGCTCCTCCTACGAGCAGTACTTC. It specifies CASSLIGGSSYEQYF.

The rearrangement uses TRBV28 and TRBJ2-7, with 9 bases identical to TRBD2. J gave up 6 bases and V 5 bases, and 14 bases lay outside the gene matches. Germline lookup yields CDR1 MDHEN and CDR2 SYDVKM. The CDR3 runs to 16 residues. The DNA for the CDR3 is TGTGCCAGCAGTCCTCCTGCGGCGGGAGGGTGGGGCGAGCAGTACTTC. Translation: CASSPPAAGGWGEQYF.

This chain links TRBV19 with TRBJ2-1; D is possibly TRBD1 (5 bases). Germline V gene data show CDR1 as LNHDA and CDR2 as SQIVND (reference sequence). Trimming took off 6 bases at V and 7 bases at J, with 13 bases between the two ends. The CDR3 has 13 amino acids. In DNA, the CDR3 is TGTGCCAGTAGAAGGCCGTACAGGAATGAGCAGTTCTTC. It yields the protein CASRRPYRNEQFF. Based on the CDR3 plus reference TRBV19 and TRBJ2-1, the full variable domain is DGGITQSPKYLFRKEGQNVTLSCEQNLNHDAMYWYRQDPGQGLRLIYYSQIVNDFQKGDIAEGYSVSREKKESFPLTVTSAQKNPTAFYLCASRRPYRNEQFFGPGTRLTVL.